The text below deals with one TCR beta chain. Its antigen is unknown. The junction shows a germline mismatch at one end, possibly a read error. With a duration under 2 months, the hyperthyroidism was newly diagnosed in patients aged 18 to 65. This sample is part of a study of T cells in Graves' hyperthyroidism and ophthalmopathy. Study conclusions and caveats: Ophthalmopathy was distinguished from stable hyperthyroidism by 13 V-J signatures. Most thyroid clonotypes expanded above 0.001 were also detected in blood.

Per germline, CDR1 SGHKS and CDR2 YYEKEE (reference sequence). The CDR3 contains 21 residues. Researchers amplified the TCR beta CDR3 regions from RNA transcripts. First-round RT-PCR with HTBI primers amplified the TCR CDR3 region. TCRdb reanalysed the multiplex PCR reads using MiXCR and keeps one entry per CDR3 protein. The table lists fewer than 550,000 distinct CDR3 sequences, 15% to 17% of them singletons. The material sequenced was blood. This sequence originates from a woman between 18 and 30 years old with Graves' hyperthyroidism. The chain recombines TRBV5-5 with TRBJ2-3; 12 bases fit TRBD2. CDR3 DNA: TGCGCCAGCAGCTTGAGACGGCTAGCGGGAGGGCCCAATCGTCAGACAGATACGCAGTATTTT. It yields the protein CASSLRRLAGGPNRQTDTQYF. The full variable domain, rest sourced from reference TRBV5-5 and TRBJ2-3, is DAGVTQSPTHLIKTRGQQVTLRCSPISGHKSVSWYQQVLGQGPQFIFQYYEKEERGRGNFPDRFSARQFPNYSSELNVNALLLGDSALYLCASSLRRLAGGPNRQTDTQYFGPGTRLTVL.